Listed here are 16 T cell receptor beta chains from one sample, sequenced in a study of human T cells and chemical hapten exposure. TCRdb redid the calling of the RACE reads with MiXCR, one entry per CDR3 protein. The sample has roughly 60,000 distinct CDR3 sequences, about 6.7% seen once; the top ten hold more than 1.5%. The time point is: pre-sensitization, week 0. Treatment here: therapeutic diphenylcyclopropenone sensitization with weekly scalp DPC. The sequenced sample was whole blood, obtained in connection with sensitization to the hapten diphenylcyclopropenone (DPC). These receptors came from a woman in her 30s with alopecia areata. Some clones in this sample may be carry-over from other donors' samples.

In its sample, this clonotype was seen many times. The chain links TRBV7-6 to TRBJ1-4; weak D call: TRBD1 (5 bases). Trimming left V 5 bases short and J 5 bases short, with 15 bases between. CDR3 length: 15 amino acids. Germline CDR1 reads SGHVS; CDR2 reads FNYEAQ. The CDR3 sequence: CASSPSGTVNEKLFF. The CDR3 coding sequence is TGTGCCAGCAGCCCCTCCGGGACCGTCAATGAAAAACTGTTTTTT. The full variable domain, rest sourced from reference TRBV7-6 and TRBJ1-4, is GAGVSQSPRYKVTKRGQDVALRCDPISGHVSLYWYRQALGQGPEFLTYFNYEAQQDKSGLPNDRFSAERPEGSISTLTIQRTEQRDSAMYRCASSPSGTVNEKLFFGSGTQLSVL.

This clonotype showed up just a few times. The V and J genes are TRBV11-1 and TRBJ1-2; no definite D call. V dropped 3 bases and J dropped 2 bases, with 7 bases sitting between them. The germline gives CDR1 SGHAT, CDR2 FQDESV (reference sequence). CDR3 length: 13 amino acids. The CDR3 region is CASSFNSNYGYTF. The DNA for the CDR3 is TGTGCCAGCAGCTTTAACAGCAACTATGGCTACACCTTC.

This clonotype appeared many times. The chain recombines TRBV18 with TRBJ1-4; a weak D match, TRBD1 (5 bases). Trimming removed 2 bases from V and 4 bases from J, with 11 bases in between. In germline, CDR1 is KGHSH, CDR2 LQKENI. This CDR3 comprises 15 residues. The CDR3 bases are TGTGCCAGCTCACCAGGGACGTGGATTAATGAAAAACTGTTTTTT. Its translation: CASSPGTWINEKLFF.

There are many counts of this clonotype. The chain links TRBV27 to TRBJ1-2; D gene unclear. Trimming cost V 2 bases and J 5 bases, with 9 bases left between them. This CDR3 is 13 amino acids long. Germline values: CDR1 MNHEY, CDR2 SMNVEV (reference sequence). In nucleotides, the CDR3 is TGTGCCAGCAGTTTAGGTGGACTGTATGGCTACACCTTC. Translated: CASSLGGLYGYTF.

This clonotype was counted many times. V is TRBV12-3 or TRBV12-4 and J is TRBJ2-3; D may correspond to TRBD1 or TRBD2 (6 bases each). V dropped 5 bases and J dropped 2 bases, with 11 bases sitting between them. The CDR3 sequence is 14 residues long. The CDR3 bases are TGTGCCAGCAGTACCCCGGGGGCCACAGATACGCAGTATTTT. This encodes CASSTPGATDTQYF.

This clonotype was counted many times. V is TRBV3-1 and J is TRBJ1-1; D call uncertain. Germline CDR1 and CDR2: LGHDT and YNNKEL (reference sequence). V lost 3 bases and J lost 1, with 6 bases in between. The CDR3 length is 13 residues. The CDR3 coding sequence is TGTGCCAGCAGCCAGTGGAGGAACACTGAAGCTTTCTTT. Translated: CASSQWRNTEAFF.

This clonotype was seen at least ten times. This chain connects TRBV20-1 to TRBJ2-3, with 9 positions matching TRBD2. V trimming: 1 base; J trimming: 1 base; junction bases outside the gene matches: 9. The CDR3 is made up of 17 amino acids. The V gene's germline CDR1 is DFQATT and CDR2 SNEGSKA (reference sequence). The CDR3 nucleotides are TGCAGTGCTAGAGTAGCGGGGGCCCCTAGGGGCACAGATACGCAGTATTTT. This gives the protein CSARVAGAPRGTDTQYF.

At least ten counts were recorded for this clonotype. The CDR3 DNA is TGCGCCAGCATGTTGCGTCCAGCGGGACAGGCAAAAGAGACCCAGTACTTC. It codes for CASMLRPAGQAKETQYF. The chain recombines TRBV5-1 with TRBJ2-5; possible D gene TRBD1, 8 bases. V was cut by 6 bases and J by 3 bases, with 24 bases left in between. The CDR3 totals 17 residues. CDR1 is SGHRS, CDR2 YFSETQ, per germline.

This rearrangement joins TRBV30 to TRBJ2-7, with 8 positions matching TRBD1. Germline CDR1 and CDR2: GTSNPN and SVGIG (reference sequence). The CDR3 is 13 residues long. Trimming cost V 7 bases and J 2 bases; bases outside gene matches: 7. CDR3 nucleotide sequence: TGTGCCTCTACCGGGACAGGACCCTACGAGCAGTACTTC. Translating gives CASTGTGPYEQYF.

In this sample, this clonotype turned up many times. V usage is TRBV2 and J usage is TRBJ1-4; the match to TRBD1 covers 11 bases. The CDR3 runs to 14 residues. Trimming took 6 bases from V and 5 from J; bases not matched to a gene: 2. Germline V lookup: CDR1 SNHLY, CDR2 FYNNEI. The CDR3, as DNA: TGTGCCAGCAGCCGGGACAGGGGGAATGAAAAACTGTTTTTT. It encodes CASSRDRGNEKLFF.

This clonotype has just a few counts. This chain links TRBV2 with TRBJ1-1; no definite D call. Trimming took 3 bases from V and 1 from J, leaving 15 bases between them. Germline loops: CDR1 SNHLY, CDR2 FYNNEI. The CDR3 is made up of 16 amino acids. The CDR3, as DNA: TGTGCCAGCAGTGATCCCAGGAAACCACGGAACACTGAAGCTTTCTTT. Translating gives CASSDPRKPRNTEAFF. Together with reference TRBV2 and TRBJ1-1, the CDR3 gives the full variable domain: EPEVTQTPSHQVTQMGQEVILRCVPISNHLYFYWYRQILGQKVEFLVSFYNNEISEKSEIFDDQFSVERPDGSNFTLKIRSTKLEDSAMYFCASSDPRKPRNTEAFFGQGTRLTVV.

This clonotype has at least ten counts. The rearrangement uses TRBV20-1 and TRBJ2-3; 7 nucleotides align to TRBD2. Unmatched junction bases numbered 6, after V lost 6 bases and J lost 6 bases. From germline, CDR1 is DFQATT and CDR2 SNEGSKA (reference sequence). The CDR3 loop spans 12 amino acids. CDR3 in DNA: TGCAGTGCAGGACTAGACTTGGATACGCAGTATTTT. This gives the protein CSAGLDLDTQYF.

The J gene is TRBJ2-1, the V gene TRBV7-8, with 9 bases identical to TRBD2. The CDR3 consists of 17 residues. The junction had 9 bases not matched to a gene; V was cut back by 6 bases and J by 0 bases. Germline CDR1 SGHVS, CDR2 FQNEAQ. The CDR3 loop is CASRRESGGISYNEQFF. The CDR3 bases are TGTGCCAGCAGGAGGGAAAGCGGGGGGATCTCCTACAATGAGCAGTTCTTC.

This clonotype occurred many times. The chain uses TRBV5-5 and TRBJ1-2; D not resolved. Trimming cost V 0 bases and J 2 bases, with 5 bases left between them. From germline, CDR1 is SGHKS and CDR2 YYEKEE (reference sequence). The CDR3 has 13 residues. The CDR3 region has the DNA TGTGCCAGCAGCTTGGAACAGAACTATGGCTACACCTTC. This gives the protein CASSLEQNYGYTF.

On this clonotype: A clone one base away is much larger, so this may be a read error. This rearrangement joins TRBV12-5 to TRBJ1-1; D is ambiguous. With 5 bases removed from V and 1 base from J, the gap between germline ends came to 5 bases. This CDR3 is built from 12 residues. Germline CDR1 reads LGHNT; CDR2 reads FRNRAP. The CDR3 region is CASGLRNTEAFF. CDR3 nucleotides: TGTGCTAGTGGTCTAAGGAACACTGAAGCTTTCTTT.

This clonotype is medium-sized (0.01 to 0.1%). This chain joins TRBV11-2 and TRBJ2-1; D not certain. Trimming took 0 bases from V and 6 from J, leaving 6 bases between them. Germline loops: CDR1 SGHAT, CDR2 FQNNGV. CDR3 size: 13 residues. The CDR3 region has the DNA TGTGCCAGCAGCTTAGAAGCCTTCAATGAGCAGTTCTTC. It is translated as CASSLEAFNEQFF.